This TCR beta chain was captured by sequencing in a study of type 1 regulatory T cells. TCRdb reprocessed the reads via MiXCR and lists one record per CDR3 protein. The sample includes under 30,000 distinct CDR3 sequences, roughly half of them seen just once. CDR3 length equals 13 residues. V was cut by 5 bases and J by 2 bases, with 7 bases left in between. The germline V gene has CDR1 SGHTA and CDR2 FQGNSA. This clonotype occurred once. Antigen: not known. The rearrangement uses TRBV7-2 and TRBJ1-3, with D unresolved. The material sequenced was cultured T cells, either the whole culture or a sorted T cell fraction (not recorded which). The receptor was derived from a human donor in good health. CDR3 in DNA: TGTGCCAGCAGCACCCCCCCTGGAAACACCATATATTTT. Protein: CASSTPPGNTIYF.